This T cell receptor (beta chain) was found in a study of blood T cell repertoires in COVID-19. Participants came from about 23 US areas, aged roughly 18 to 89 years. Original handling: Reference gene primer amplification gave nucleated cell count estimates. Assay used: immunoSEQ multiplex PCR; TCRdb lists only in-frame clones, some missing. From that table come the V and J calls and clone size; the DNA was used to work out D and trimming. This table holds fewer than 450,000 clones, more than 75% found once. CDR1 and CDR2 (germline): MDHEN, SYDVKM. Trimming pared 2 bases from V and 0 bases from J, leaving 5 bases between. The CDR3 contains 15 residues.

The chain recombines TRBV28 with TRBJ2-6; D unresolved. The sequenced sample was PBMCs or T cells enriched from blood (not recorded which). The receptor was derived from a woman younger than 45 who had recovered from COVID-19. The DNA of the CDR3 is TGTGCCAGCAGTTTACAGTACTCTGGGGCCAACGTCCTGACTTTC. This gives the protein CASSLQYSGANVLTF.